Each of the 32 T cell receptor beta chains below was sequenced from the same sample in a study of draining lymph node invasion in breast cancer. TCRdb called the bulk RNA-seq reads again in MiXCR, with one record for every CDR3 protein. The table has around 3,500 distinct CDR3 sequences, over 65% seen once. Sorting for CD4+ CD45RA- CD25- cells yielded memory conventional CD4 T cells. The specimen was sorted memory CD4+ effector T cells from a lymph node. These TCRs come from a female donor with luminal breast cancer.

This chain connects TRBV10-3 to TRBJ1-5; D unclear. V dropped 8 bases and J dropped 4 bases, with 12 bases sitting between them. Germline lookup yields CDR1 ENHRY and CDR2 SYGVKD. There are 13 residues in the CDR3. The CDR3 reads CAIGGDPNQPQHF. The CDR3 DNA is TGTGCCATCGGAGGAGATCCAAATCAGCCCCAGCATTTT.

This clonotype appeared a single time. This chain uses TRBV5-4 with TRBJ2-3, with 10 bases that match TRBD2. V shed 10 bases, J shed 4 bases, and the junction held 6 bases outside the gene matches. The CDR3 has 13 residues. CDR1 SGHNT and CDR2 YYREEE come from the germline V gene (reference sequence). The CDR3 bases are TGTGCCGAAGAGCGGGAGGGATCAGATACGCAGTATTTT. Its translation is CAEEREGSDTQYF.

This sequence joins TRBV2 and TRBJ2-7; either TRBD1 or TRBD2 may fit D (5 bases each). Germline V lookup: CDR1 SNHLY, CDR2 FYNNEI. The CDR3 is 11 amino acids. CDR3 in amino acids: CSTRGPYEQYF. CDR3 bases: TGTTCTACCCGGGGCCCCTACGAGCAGTACTTC.

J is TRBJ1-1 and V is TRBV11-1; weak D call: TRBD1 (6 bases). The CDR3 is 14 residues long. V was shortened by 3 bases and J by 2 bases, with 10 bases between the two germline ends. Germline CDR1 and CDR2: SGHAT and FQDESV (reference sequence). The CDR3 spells CASSFAGANTEAFF. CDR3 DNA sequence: TGTGCCAGCAGCTTCGCGGGGGCTAACACTGAAGCTTTCTTT. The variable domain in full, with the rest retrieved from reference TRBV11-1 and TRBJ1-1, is EAEVAQSPRYKITEKSQAVAFWCDPISGHATLYWYRQILGQGPELLVQFQDESVVDDSQLPKDRFSAERLKGVDSTLKIQPAELGDSAMYLCASSFAGANTEAFFGQGTRLTVV.

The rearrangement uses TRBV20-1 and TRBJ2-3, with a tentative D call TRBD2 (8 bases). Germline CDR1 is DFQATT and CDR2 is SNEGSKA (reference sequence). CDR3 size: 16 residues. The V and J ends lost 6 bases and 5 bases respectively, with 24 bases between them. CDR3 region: CSARGTGGVMRDTQYF. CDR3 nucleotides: TGCAGTGCCAGGGGGACGGGGGGGGTGATGAGAGATACGCAGTATTTT.

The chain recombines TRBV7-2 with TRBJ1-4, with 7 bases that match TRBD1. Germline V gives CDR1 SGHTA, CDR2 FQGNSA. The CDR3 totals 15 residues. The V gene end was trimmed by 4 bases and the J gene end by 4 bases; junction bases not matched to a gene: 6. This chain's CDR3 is CASSSRQGGNEKLFF. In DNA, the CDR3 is TGTGCCAGCAGCTCTCGACAGGGTGGTAATGAAAAACTGTTTTTT.

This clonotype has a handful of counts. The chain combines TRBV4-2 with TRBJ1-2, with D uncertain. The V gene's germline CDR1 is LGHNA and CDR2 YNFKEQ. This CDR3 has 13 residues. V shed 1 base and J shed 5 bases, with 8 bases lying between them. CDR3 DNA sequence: TGTGCCAGCAGCCAAGCAGAAGGGTATGGCTACACCTTC. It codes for CASSQAEGYGYTF.

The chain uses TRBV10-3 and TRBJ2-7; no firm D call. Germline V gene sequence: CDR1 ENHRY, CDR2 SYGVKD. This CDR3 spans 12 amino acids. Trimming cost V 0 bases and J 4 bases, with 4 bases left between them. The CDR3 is CAISESTYEQYF. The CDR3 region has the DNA TGTGCCATCAGTGAGTCCACATACGAGCAGTACTTC.

As DNA, the CDR3 is TGCAGTGCTGGGGGACAGCCCCAAAATTCACCCCTCCACTTT. It specifies CSAGGQPQNSPLHF. This chain uses TRBV20-1 with TRBJ1-6; 7 bases agree with TRBD1. The V gene's germline CDR1 is DFQATT and CDR2 SNEGSKA (reference sequence). The ends lost 5 bases at V and 7 bases at J; junction bases unmatched: 8. The length of the CDR3 is 14 residues.

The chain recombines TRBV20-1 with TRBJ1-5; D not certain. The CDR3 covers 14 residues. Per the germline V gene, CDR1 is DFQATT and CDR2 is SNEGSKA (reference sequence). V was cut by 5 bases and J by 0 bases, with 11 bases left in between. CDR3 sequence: CSASPIDSNQPQHF. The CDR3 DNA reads TGCAGTGCTTCACCGATTGATAGCAATCAGCCCCAGCATTTT.

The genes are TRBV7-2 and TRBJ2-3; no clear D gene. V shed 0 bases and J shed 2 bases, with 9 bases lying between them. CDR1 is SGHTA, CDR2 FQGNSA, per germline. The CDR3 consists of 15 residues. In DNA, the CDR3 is TGTGCCAGCAGCTTAGCTTACCTAGTCACAGATACGCAGTATTTT. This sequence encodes CASSLAYLVTDTQYF.

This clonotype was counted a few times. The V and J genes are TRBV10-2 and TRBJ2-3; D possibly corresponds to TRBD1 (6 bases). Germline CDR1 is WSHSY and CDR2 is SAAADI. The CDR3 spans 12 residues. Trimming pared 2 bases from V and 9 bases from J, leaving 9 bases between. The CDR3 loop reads CASSERGKTQYF. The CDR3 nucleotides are TGCGCCAGCAGTGAGAGGGGGAAAACGCAGTATTTT.

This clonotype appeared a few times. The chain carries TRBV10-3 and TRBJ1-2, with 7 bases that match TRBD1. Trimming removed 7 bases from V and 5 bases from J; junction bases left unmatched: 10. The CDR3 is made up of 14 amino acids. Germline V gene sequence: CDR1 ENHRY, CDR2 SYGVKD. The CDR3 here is CAITEGARQYGYTF. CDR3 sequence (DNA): TGTGCCATCACCGAGGGGGCTCGTCAGTATGGCTACACCTTC.

This chain's CDR3 is CASSLTGYEQYF. CDR3 bases: TGTGCCAGCAGTTTAACGGGATACGAGCAGTACTTC. The rearrangement links TRBV12-3 or TRBV12-4 to TRBJ2-7, with a tentative D call TRBD2 (5 bases). Trimming pared 2 bases from V and 4 bases from J, leaving 6 bases between. The CDR3 is 12 amino acids.

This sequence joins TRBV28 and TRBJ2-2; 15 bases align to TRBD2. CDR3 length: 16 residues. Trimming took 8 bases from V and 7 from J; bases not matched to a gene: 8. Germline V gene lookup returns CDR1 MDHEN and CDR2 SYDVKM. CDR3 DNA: TGTGCCAGCTGCAGATCGGGACTAGCGGGAGGCGGGGAGCTGTTTTTT. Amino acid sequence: CASCRSGLAGGGELFF.

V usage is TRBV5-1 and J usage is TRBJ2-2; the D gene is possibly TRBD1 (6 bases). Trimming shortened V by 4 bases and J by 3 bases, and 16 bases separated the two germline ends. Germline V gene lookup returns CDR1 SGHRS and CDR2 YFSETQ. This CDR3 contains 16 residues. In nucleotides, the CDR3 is TGCGCCAGCAGCCCCGGGACATGGCAATACACCGGGGAGCTGTTTTTT. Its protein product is CASSPGTWQYTGELFF.

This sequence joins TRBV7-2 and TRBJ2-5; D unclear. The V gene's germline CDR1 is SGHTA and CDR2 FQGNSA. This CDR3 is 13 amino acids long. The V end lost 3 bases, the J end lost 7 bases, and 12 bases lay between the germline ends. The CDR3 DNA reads TGTGCCAGCAGCTTTTCGACGGATGGGACCCAGTACTTC. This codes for CASSFSTDGTQYF.

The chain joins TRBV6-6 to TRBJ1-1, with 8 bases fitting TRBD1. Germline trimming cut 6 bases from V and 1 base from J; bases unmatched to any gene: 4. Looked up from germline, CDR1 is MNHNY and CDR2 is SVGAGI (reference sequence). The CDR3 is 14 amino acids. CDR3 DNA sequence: TGTGCCAGCAGGGATACAGGGGGGAACACTGAAGCTTTCTTT. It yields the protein CASRDTGGNTEAFF.

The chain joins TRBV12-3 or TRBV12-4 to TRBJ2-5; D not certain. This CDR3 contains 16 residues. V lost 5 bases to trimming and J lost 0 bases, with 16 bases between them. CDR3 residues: CASSPLAGQYQETQYF. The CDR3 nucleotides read TGTGCCAGCAGTCCCCTCGCCGGGCAGTACCAAGAGACCCAGTACTTC.

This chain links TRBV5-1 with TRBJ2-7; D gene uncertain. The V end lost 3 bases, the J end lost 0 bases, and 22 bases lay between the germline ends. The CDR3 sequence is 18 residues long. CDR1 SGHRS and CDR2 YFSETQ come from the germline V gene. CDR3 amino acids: CASSSSKSGWKDSYEQYF. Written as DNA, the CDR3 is TGCGCCAGCAGCTCCTCTAAATCTGGTTGGAAAGACTCCTACGAGCAGTACTTC. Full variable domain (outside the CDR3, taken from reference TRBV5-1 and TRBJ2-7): KAGVTQTPRYLIKTRGQQVTLSCSPISGHRSVSWYQQTPGQGLQFLFEYFSETQRNKGNFPGRFSGRQFSNSRSEMNVSTLELGDSALYLCASSSSKSGWKDSYEQYFGPGTRLTVT.

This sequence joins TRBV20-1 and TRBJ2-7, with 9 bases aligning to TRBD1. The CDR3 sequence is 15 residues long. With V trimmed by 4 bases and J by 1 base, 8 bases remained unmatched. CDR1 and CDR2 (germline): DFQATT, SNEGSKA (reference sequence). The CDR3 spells CSATIPGQGSYEQYF. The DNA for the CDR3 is TGCAGTGCTACAATACCGGGACAGGGTTCCTACGAGCAGTACTTC.

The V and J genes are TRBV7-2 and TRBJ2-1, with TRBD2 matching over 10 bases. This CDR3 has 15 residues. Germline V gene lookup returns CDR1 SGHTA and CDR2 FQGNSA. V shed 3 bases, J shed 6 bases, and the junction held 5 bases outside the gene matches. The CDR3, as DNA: TGTGCCAGCAGCTTGGCTAGCGGGAGTCTCAATGAGCAGTTCTTC. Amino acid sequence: CASSLASGSLNEQFF.

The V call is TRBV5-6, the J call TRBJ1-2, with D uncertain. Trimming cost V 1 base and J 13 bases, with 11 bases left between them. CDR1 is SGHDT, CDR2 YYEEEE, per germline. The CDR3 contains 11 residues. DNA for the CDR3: TGTGCCAGCAGCTTGAGTACGGACCCCACCTTC. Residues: CASSLSTDPTF. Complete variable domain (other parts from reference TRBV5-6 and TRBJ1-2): DAGVTQSPTHLIKTRGQQVTLRCSPKSGHDTVSWYQQALGQGPQFIFQYYEEEERQRGNFPDRFSGHQFPNYSSELNVNALLLGDSALYLCASSLSTDPTFGSGTRLTVV.

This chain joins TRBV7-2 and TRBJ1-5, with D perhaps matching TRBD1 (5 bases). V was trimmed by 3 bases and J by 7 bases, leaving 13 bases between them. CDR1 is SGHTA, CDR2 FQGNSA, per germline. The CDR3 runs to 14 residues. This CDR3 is CASSFAGVEQPQHF. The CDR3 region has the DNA TGTGCCAGCAGCTTCGCGGGGGTCGAGCAGCCCCAGCATTTT.

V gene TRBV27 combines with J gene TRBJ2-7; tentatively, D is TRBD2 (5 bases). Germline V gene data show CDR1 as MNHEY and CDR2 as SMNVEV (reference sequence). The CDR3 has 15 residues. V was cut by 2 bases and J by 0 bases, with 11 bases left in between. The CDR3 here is CASSLKSGSSYEQYF. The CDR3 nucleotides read TGTGCCAGCAGTTTAAAGAGCGGAAGCTCCTACGAGCAGTACTTC.

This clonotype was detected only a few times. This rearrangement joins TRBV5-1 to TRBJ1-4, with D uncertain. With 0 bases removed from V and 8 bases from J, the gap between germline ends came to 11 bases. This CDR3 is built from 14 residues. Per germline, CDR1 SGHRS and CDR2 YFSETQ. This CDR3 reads CASSLGGVEEKLFF. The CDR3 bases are TGCGCCAGCAGCTTGGGAGGTGTGGAGGAAAAACTGTTTTTT.

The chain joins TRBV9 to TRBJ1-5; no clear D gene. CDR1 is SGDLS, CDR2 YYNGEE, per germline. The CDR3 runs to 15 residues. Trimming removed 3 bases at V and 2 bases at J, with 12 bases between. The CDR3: CASSGDASGNQPQHF. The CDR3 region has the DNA TGTGCCAGCAGCGGCGACGCCTCGGGCAATCAGCCCCAGCATTTT.

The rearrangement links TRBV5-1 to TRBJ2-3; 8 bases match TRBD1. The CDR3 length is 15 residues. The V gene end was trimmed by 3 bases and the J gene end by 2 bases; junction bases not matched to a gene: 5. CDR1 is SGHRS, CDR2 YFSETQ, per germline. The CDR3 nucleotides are TGCGCCAGCAGCTGGACAGGGAAAGACACAGATACGCAGTATTTT. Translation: CASSWTGKDTDTQYF.

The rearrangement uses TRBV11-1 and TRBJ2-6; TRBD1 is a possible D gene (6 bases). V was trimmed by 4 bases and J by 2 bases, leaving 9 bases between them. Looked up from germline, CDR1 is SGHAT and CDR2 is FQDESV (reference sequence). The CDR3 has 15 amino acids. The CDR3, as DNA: TGTGCCAGCAGCTCACAGGGAGCTGGGGCCAACGTCCTGACTTTC. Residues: CASSSQGAGANVLTF.

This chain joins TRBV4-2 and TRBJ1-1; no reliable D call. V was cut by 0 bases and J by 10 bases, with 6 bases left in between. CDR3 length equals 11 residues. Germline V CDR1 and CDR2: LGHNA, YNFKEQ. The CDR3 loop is CASSQDSRAFF. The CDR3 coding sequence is TGTGCCAGCAGCCAAGATAGTAGAGCTTTCTTT.

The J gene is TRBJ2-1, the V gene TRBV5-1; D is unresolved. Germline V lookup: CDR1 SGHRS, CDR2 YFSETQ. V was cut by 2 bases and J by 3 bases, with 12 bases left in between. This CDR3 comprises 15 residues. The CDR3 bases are TGCGCCAGCAGCTTTCAGGACCTCAACTACAATGAGCAGTTCTTC. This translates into CASSFQDLNYNEQFF.

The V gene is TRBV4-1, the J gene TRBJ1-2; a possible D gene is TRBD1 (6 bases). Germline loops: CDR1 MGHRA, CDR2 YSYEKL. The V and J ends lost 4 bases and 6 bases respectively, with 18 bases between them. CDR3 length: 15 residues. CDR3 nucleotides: TGCGCCAGCAGCCGTCGTCTCTCAGGGGATAATGGCTACACCTTC. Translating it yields CASSRRLSGDNGYTF.